The following is a TCR beta chain sequence with its context. The antigen is unknown. The data derive from a study of Ad26.COV2.S vaccination and SARS-CoV-2 variants. Whole-study findings and limits: There was a possibility that the TCR breadth and depth analyses underestimated total T cell responses. Placebo recipients and vaccine recipients were similar in non-spike TCR breadth. It was vaccine recipients, not placebo recipients, who had the higher spike-specific TCR breadth.

The germline gives CDR1 WSHSY, CDR2 SAAADI. The CDR3 runs to 14 residues. V was cut by 4 bases and J by 2 bases, with 11 bases left in between. TCRdb's table, derived via immunoSEQ multiplex PCR, lists solely in-frame clones and lacks some. The table includes around 350,000 clones, around 92% detected once. This chain uses TRBV10-2 with TRBJ2-5; D uncertain. The clonotype was recovered from a human donor who had recovered from COVID-19. Sequences were derived from peripheral blood, sampled after recovery from COVID-19. This chain's CDR3 is CASSVSVSQETQYF. The CDR3 DNA reads as TGCGCCAGCAGTGTATCGGTATCTCAAGAGACCCAGTACTTC.